One and the same sample provided the 5 T cell receptor beta chains below, sequenced in a study of cytomegalovirus exposure and HLA in healthy donors (dated by TCRdb to the late 2010s). Libraries came from the immunoSEQ multiplex PCR assay. A mixture of 60 forward primers for TCR Vbeta segments and 13 reverse primers for TCR Jbeta segments was used in the multiplex PCR. This immuneACCESS table, as held by TCRdb, lists in-frame sequences with V and J called but not all clones. Of the missing ones, under half trace to an unresolved V gene in checked studies; the others have no known cause. The sample records 150,000 or so clones, 70% to 80% of which are singletons. The leading ten clones occupy over 6% of the sample. Sequenced input: PBMCs. The source is a young man in good health and CMV-seropositive.

This clone turned up a few times. The chain is built from TRBV6-5 and TRBJ2-7; D gene unclear. Trimming shortened V by 6 bases and J by 3 bases, and 6 bases separated the two germline ends. The CDR3 has 11 amino acids. The germline V gene encodes CDR1 MNHEY and CDR2 SVGAGI. CDR3 in DNA: TGTGCCAGCAGCCAGGACTACGAGCAGTACTTC. This gives the protein CASSQDYEQYF.

The rearrangement links TRBV27 to TRBJ1-2, with 7 bases matching TRBD1. The V and J ends lost 3 bases and 0 bases, in that order; junction bases with no gene match: 10. This CDR3 contains 17 residues. The germline CDR1 and CDR2 sequences are MNHEY and SMNVEV (reference sequence). CDR3 loop: CASSFGGQSYSNYGYTF. The CDR3 DNA follows: TGTGCCAGCAGTTTTGGGGGACAGTCCTATTCTAACTATGGCTACACCTTC.

This clone turned up a few times. This chain uses TRBV10-2 with TRBJ2-2; 11 bases agree with TRBD1. The CDR3 consists of 17 residues. With V trimmed by 5 bases and J by 0 bases, 5 bases remained unmatched. Germline CDR1 is WSHSY and CDR2 is SAAADI. The CDR3 spells CASSRTGGLANTGELFF. In DNA form, the CDR3 reads TGCGCCAGCAGTAGGACAGGGGGCCTCGCGAACACCGGGGAGCTGTTTTTT.

The chain has TRBV19 and TRBJ2-5; 8 nucleotides align to TRBD1. Trimming removed 0 bases from V and 5 bases from J; junction bases left unmatched: 8. The CDR3 length is 16 residues. Germline assignment: CDR1 LNHDA and CDR2 SQIVND (reference sequence). CDR3 loop: CASSIEFPGGQETQYF. The CDR3 nucleotides read TGTGCCAGTAGTATAGAGTTCCCAGGGGGCCAGGAGACCCAGTACTTC.

This clone occurred a few times. Other DNA sequences in the sample encode the same CDR3. J is TRBJ1-5 and V is TRBV7-2, with D possibly matching TRBD1 (5 bases). V was cut by 3 bases and J by 4 bases, with 13 bases left in between. The germline CDR1 and CDR2 sequences are SGHTA and FQGNSA. The CDR3 consists of 15 residues. CDR3 in amino acids: CASSFGQGLNQPQHF. CDR3 sequence (DNA): TGTGCCAGCAGCTTCGGGCAGGGTTTGAATCAGCCCCAGCATTTT.